This is a list of T cell receptor beta chains from one sample in a study of identical twins. Using its own MiXCR run on the 5' RACE reads, TCRdb lists one record per CDR3 protein. The sample comprises 310,000 or so distinct CDR3 sequences, 8% to 9% of which are singletons, and around 2.1% rests with the top ten. The data were also submitted as part of a second study, on yellow fever vaccine responses in identical twins.

The sample was memory (CD45RO+) T cells sorted from blood. The receptors originated from a woman aged 18 to 35 in good health. The CDR3 runs from the conserved cysteine through the conserved F or W. A D gene is named only where the DNA matches it firmly. The size entry is marked missing in some rows and otherwise reads once, few, many or a size class.

V gene	CDR3 length	D gene	clone size	J gene	CDR3 protein	CDR3 DNA
TRBV11-2	15	-	few	TRBJ2-1	CASSLSFSSYNEQFF	TGTGCCAGCAGCTTGTCCTTCTCCTCCTACAATGAGCAGTTCTTC
TRBV12-3/TRBV12-4	16	-	many	TRBJ2-1	CASTIEGWEGYNEQFF	TGTGCCAGCACCATTGAAGGCTGGGAAGGCTACAATGAGCAGTTCTTC
TRBV4-1	16	TRBD2	-	TRBJ2-5	CASSYGLAGTQETQYF	TGCGCCAGCAGCTATGGACTAGCGGGAACACAAGAGACCCAGTACTTC
TRBV19	14	-	many	TRBJ2-1	CASRGPTNNNEQFF	TGTGCCAGCCGAGGCCCGACAAATAACAATGAGCAGTTCTTC
TRBV9	14	TRBD1	many	TRBJ1-2	CASSVGDRAHGYTF	TGTGCCAGCAGCGTAGGGGACAGGGCACATGGCTACACCTTC
TRBV6-5	15	-	few	TRBJ2-7	CASSSPGSRNYEQYF	TGTGCCAGCAGTTCCCCAGGGAGCCGCAACTACGAGCAGTACTTC
TRBV3-1	13	TRBD1	few	TRBJ2-7	CASSQTGGYEQYF	TGTGCCAGCAGCCAAACAGGGGGATACGAGCAGTACTTC
TRBV15	14	-	many	TRBJ1-5	CATSRGQPHQPQHF	TGTGCCACCAGCAGAGGACAGCCTCATCAGCCCCAGCATTTT
TRBV4-2	15	-	many	TRBJ1-1	CASSQFLNGNSEAFF	TGTGCCAGCAGCCAATTCTTAAACGGGAACTCTGAAGCTTTCTTT
TRBV5-1	20	TRBD2	many	TRBJ2-1	CASSLERTSGRTPTYNEQFF	TGCGCCAGCAGCTTGGAAAGGACTAGCGGGAGGACACCAACCTACAATGAGCAGTTCTTC
TRBV12-3/TRBV12-4	14	-	many	TRBJ1-5	CASSFRGSNQPQHF	TGTGCCAGCAGTTTCAGAGGTAGCAATCAGCCCCAGCATTTT
TRBV3-1	14	-	few	TRBJ2-1	CASSQEGGLGGQFF	TGTGCCAGCAGCCAAGAAGGCGGGTTAGGAGGGCAGTTCTTC
TRBV20-1	13	-	-	TRBJ2-7	CSSAPGGNIEQYF	TGCAGTAGTGCTCCTGGGGGAAATATCGAGCAGTACTTC
TRBV5-1	15	-	-	TRBJ1-6	CASSLDGGKNSPLHF	TGCGCCAGCAGCTTGGATGGGGGGAAGAATTCACCCCTCCACTTT
TRBV5-1	15	-	-	TRBJ1-1	CASTPLGHSEGEAFF	TGCGCCAGCACCCCCCTGGGACATTCCGAAGGGGAAGCTTTCTTT
TRBV20-1	14	-	many	TRBJ2-2	CSAPGTRGSGELFF	TGCAGTGCGCCGGGGACAAGGGGATCCGGGGAGCTGTTTTTT
TRBV5-6	13	-	-	TRBJ2-2	CASSLNTLGELFF	TGTGCCAGCAGCTTGAATACCCTCGGGGAGCTGTTTTTT
TRBV10-2	13	-	-	TRBJ1-6	CASSEREQVPLHF	TGCGCCAGCAGTGAACGGGAGCAGGTACCCCTCCACTTT
TRBV12-3/TRBV12-4	14	-	many	TRBJ2-1	CASRVGGSYNEQFF	TGTGCCAGCAGAGTAGGGGGGAGCTACAATGAGCAGTTCTTC
TRBV27	14	-	many	TRBJ2-3	CASSLLAEADTQYF	TGTGCCAGCAGTTTATTGGCAGAGGCAGATACGCAGTATTTT
TRBV12-3/TRBV12-4	14	-	many	TRBJ1-5	CASSLPGDNQPQHF	TGTGCCAGCAGTTTACCGGGGGACAATCAGCCCCAGCATTTT
TRBV3-1	11	-	few	TRBJ1-3	CASSQRDTLYF	TGTGCCAGCAGCCAAAGGGACACCCTATATTTT
TRBV28	14	-	few	TRBJ2-7	CASSSSGGTYEQYF	TGTGCCAGCAGTTCAAGCGGAGGGACCTACGAGCAGTACTTC
TRBV6-1	15	TRBD2	-	TRBJ2-3	CASRPLAGATDTQYF	TGTGCCAGCAGACCACTAGCGGGGGCCACAGATACGCAGTATTTT
TRBV25-1	12	-	-	TRBJ2-1	CASSDALGPQFF	TGTGCCAGCAGTGACGCCCTGGGTCCGCAGTTCTTC
TRBV5-1	15	TRBD1	-	TRBJ2-3	CASSKGQASTDTQYF	TGCGCCAGCAGCAAAGGACAGGCTAGCACAGATACGCAGTATTTT
TRBV3-1	16	TRBD2	-	TRBJ2-5	CASSPFLAGVGETQYF	TGTGCCAGCAGCCCCTTTCTAGCGGGGGTTGGGGAGACCCAGTACTTC
TRBV7-2	15	-	-	TRBJ1-5	CASSFRLGGNQPQHF	TGTGCCAGCAGCTTTAGATTGGGTGGCAATCAGCCCCAGCATTTT
TRBV20-1	12	-	many	TRBJ1-2	CSARVGTYGYTF	TGCAGTGCTAGAGTAGGGACCTATGGCTACACCTTC
TRBV27	15	-	few	TRBJ2-6	CASRPQGSGANVLTF	TGTGCCAGCAGACCACAGGGATCCGGGGCCAACGTCCTGACTTTC
TRBV3-1	14	TRBD2	few	TRBJ2-1	CASSQDSGGRREFF	TGTGCCAGCAGCCAAGATAGCGGGGGGCGGAGGGAGTTCTTC
TRBV24-1	14	-	many	TRBJ1-2	CATRDGTGITGYTF	TGTGCCACCAGGGATGGGACCGGGATTACAGGCTACACCTTC
TRBV10-2	16	TRBD2	medium-sized	TRBJ2-1	CASSDYAGVTYNEQFF	TGCGCCAGCAGTGATTACGCGGGGGTGACCTACAATGAGCAGTTCTTC
TRBV4-1	20	TRBD1	few	TRBJ2-4	CASSQGDRPSPLLAKNIQYF	TGCGCCAGCAGCCAAGGGGACAGACCGTCGCCTCTTTTAGCCAAAAACATTCAGTACTTC
TRBV5-5	15	-	few	TRBJ2-4	CASSPNSRIRNIQYF	TGTGCCAGCAGTCCTAACAGTCGGATTCGGAACATTCAGTACTTC
TRBV5-1	14	-	many	TRBJ1-4	CASSLTGTNEKLFF	TGCGCCAGCAGCTTGACAGGGACTAATGAAAAACTGTTTTTT
TRBV7-6	13	TRBD1	-	TRBJ1-1	CASSETGGTEAFF	TGTGCCAGCAGCGAGACAGGGGGAACTGAAGCTTTCTTT
TRBV6-2/TRBV6-3	14	-	few	TRBJ1-1	CASTTPTAQTEAFF	TGTGCCAGCACCACCCCGACCGCCCAGACTGAAGCTTTCTTT
TRBV6-1	16	TRBD1	few	TRBJ1-4	CASSVPGQGAGEKLFF	TGTGCCAGCAGTGTCCCGGGACAGGGGGCAGGTGAAAAACTGTTTTTT
TRBV12-3/TRBV12-4	15	TRBD1	many	TRBJ2-2	CASSGQGRGTGELFF	TGTGCCAGCAGCGGACAGGGACGGGGCACCGGGGAGCTGTTTTTT
TRBV25-1	13	TRBD2	few	TRBJ2-1	CASTRLAEGEQFF	TGTGCCAGCACTCGACTAGCGGAAGGGGAGCAGTTCTTC
TRBV11-3	16	-	few	TRBJ2-3	CASSLGGVANTDTQYF	TGTGCCAGCAGCTTAGGGGGAGTAGCGAACACAGATACGCAGTATTTT
TRBV11-1	18	TRBD2	few	TRBJ2-1	CASSPDPRAGGRDNEQFF	TGTGCCAGCAGCCCAGATCCGCGAGCGGGGGGAAGAGACAATGAGCAGTTCTTC
TRBV20-1	12	-	many	TRBJ2-2	CSARWRTGELFF	TGCAGTGCTAGGTGGAGGACCGGGGAGCTGTTTTTT
TRBV4-1	14	-	many	TRBJ2-7	CASSQAQLSLEQYF	TGCGCCAGCAGCCAAGCACAATTGTCTCTGGAGCAGTACTTC
TRBV2	15	-	few	TRBJ2-2	CASSGQRATTGELFF	TGTGCCAGCAGTGGCCAGAGGGCGACCACCGGGGAGCTGTTTTTT
TRBV4-1	16	-	-	TRBJ2-5	CASSQEPNGVWETQYF	TGCGCCAGCAGCCAAGAACCCAATGGGGTCTGGGAGACCCAGTACTTC
TRBV2	15	-	many	TRBJ2-1	CASSGSGGSYNEQFF	TGTGCCAGCAGTGGTAGCGGAGGCTCCTACAATGAGCAGTTCTTC